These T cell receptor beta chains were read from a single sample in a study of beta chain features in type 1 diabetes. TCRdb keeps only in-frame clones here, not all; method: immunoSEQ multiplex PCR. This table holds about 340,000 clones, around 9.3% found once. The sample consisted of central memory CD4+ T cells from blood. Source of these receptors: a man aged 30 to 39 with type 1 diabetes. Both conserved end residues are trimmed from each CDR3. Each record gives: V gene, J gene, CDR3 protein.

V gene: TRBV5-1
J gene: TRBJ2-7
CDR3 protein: ASSLASRDRWY

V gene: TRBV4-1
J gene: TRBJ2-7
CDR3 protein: ASSQEAVGGSSYEQY

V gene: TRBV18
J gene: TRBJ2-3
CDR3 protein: ASSPAPGGPSTDTQY

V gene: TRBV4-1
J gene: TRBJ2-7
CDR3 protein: ASSQETPRPYEQY

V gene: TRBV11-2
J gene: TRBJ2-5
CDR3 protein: ASSLMRGGTETQY

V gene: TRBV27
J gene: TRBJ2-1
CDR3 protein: ASSLGRGLYNEQF

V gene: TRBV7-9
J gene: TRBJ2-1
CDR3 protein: ASSLTGNEQF

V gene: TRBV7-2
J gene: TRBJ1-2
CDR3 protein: ASSEKQGRAYGYT

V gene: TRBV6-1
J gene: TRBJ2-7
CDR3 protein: ASRVGTGDEQY

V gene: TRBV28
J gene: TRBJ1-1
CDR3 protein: ASTPGQGATEAF

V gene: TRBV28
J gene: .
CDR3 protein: ASSVLQSYEQY

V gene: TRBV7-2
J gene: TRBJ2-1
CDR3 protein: ASSLQAYNEQF

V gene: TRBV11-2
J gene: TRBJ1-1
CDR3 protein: ASSPTLNTEAF

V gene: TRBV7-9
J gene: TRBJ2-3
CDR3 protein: ASSRSGGTDTQY

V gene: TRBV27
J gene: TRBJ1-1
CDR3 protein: ASSLWGKMNTEAF

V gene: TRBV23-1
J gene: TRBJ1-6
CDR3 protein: AKGTSSSPLH

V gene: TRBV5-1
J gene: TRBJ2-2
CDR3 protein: ASSPGLAGNTGELF

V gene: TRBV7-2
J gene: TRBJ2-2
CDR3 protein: ASSRDLNTGELF

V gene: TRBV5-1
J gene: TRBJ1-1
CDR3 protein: ASREATGNEAF

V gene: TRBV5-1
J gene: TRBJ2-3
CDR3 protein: ASSLSGGRTDTQY

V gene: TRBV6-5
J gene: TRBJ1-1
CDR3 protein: ASSYGVVTEAF

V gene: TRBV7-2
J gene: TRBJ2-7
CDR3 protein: ASSQDRQVYEQY

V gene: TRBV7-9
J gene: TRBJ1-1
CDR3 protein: ASSSPAGLNTEAF

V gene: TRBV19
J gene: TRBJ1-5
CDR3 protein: ASSFGTVSNQPQH

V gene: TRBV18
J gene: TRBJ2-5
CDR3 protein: ASSQRRETQY

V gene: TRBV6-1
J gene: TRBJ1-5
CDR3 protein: ASSGNEFNQPQH

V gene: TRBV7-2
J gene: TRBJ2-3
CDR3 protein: ASSLAKGERDTQY

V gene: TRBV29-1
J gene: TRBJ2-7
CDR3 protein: SASGTVVYEQY

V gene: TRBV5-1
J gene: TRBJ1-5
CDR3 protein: ASSLVRDRGNQPQH

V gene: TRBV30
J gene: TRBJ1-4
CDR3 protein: AWRDRGPEKLF

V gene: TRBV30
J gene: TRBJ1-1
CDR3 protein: AWSRGGDTEAF

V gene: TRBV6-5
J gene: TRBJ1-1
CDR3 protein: ASRAGGGNTEAF

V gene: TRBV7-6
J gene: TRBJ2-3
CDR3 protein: ASSSGGGGPDTQY

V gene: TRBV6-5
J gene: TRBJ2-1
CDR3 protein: AAGENRGSYNEQF

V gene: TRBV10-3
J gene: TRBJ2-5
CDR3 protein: AISRSGNRGETQY

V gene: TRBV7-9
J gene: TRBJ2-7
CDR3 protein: ASSLAGLAGSYEQY

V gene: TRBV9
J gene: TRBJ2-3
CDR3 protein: ASSVAGGRTDTQY

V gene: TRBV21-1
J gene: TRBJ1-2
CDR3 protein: ASSRKSVQTIYGYT

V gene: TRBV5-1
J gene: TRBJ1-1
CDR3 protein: ASSPDRGGTEAF

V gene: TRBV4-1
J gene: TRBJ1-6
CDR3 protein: ASSQDSFRGDSPLH

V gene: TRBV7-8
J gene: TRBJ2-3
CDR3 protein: ASSQRGMTTDTQY

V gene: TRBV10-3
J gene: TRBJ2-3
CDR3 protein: AISGMGTSSTDTQY

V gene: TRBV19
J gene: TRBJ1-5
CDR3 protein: ASSSDRGVRQPQH

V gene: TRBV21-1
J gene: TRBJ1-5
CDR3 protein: ASSKGIRTLQNQPQH

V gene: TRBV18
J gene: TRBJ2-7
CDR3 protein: ASSPFRQGRTYEQY

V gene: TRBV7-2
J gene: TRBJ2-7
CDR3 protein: ASSPGGSYEQY

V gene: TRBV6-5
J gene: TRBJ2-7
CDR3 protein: ASTAGGYEQY

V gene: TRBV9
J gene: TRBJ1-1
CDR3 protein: ASSVTTGSSEAF

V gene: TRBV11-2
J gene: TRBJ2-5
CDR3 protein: ASSLSQGGILAQY

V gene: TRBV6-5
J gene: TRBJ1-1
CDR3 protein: ASSRRGTEAF

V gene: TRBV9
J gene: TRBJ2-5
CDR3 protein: ASSGGLLQETQY

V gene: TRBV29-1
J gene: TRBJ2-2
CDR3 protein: SVARSASGVTGELF

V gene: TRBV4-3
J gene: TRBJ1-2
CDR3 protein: ASSQDRGQSYGYT